The 2 T cell receptor beta chains presented below share a single source sample, sequenced in a study of cytomegalovirus exposure and HLA in healthy donors. PCR was performed using 60 Vbeta and 13 Jbeta primers. Sequenced by immunoSEQ multiplex PCR; TCRdb stores in-frame clones only, minus some. The table has over 150,000 clones, roughly 80% seen once; the top ten hold approximately 7%. The sequencing input was PBMCs. Receptors originate from a woman under 40 in good health and CMV-seropositive.

This chain joins TRBV9 and TRBJ1-2, with TRBD1 matching over 9 bases. The germline CDR1 and CDR2 sequences are SGDLS and YYNGEE. Trimming removed 4 bases from V and 4 bases from J; junction bases left unmatched: 8. This CDR3 has 15 amino acids. CDR3 DNA sequence: TGTGCCAGCAGCACCGGGACAGGGCCTCTCTATGGCTACACCTTC. The encoded protein is CASSTGTGPLYGYTF.

This chain joins TRBV28 and TRBJ2-7, with TRBD1 matching over 11 bases. Germline values: CDR1 MDHEN, CDR2 SYDVKM. The CDR3 runs 14 residues. V lost 6 bases, J lost 3 bases, and 4 bases stayed unmatched. CDR3 in amino acids: CASSLGTGGYEQYF. CDR3 nucleotides: TGTGCCAGCAGCCTCGGGACAGGGGGCTACGAGCAGTACTTC. The full variable domain, in which reference TRBV28 and TRBJ2-7 provide the parts outside the CDR3, is DVKVTQSSRYLVKRTGEKVFLECVQDMDHENMFWYRQDPGLGLRLIYFSYDVKMKEKGDIPEGYSVSREKKERFSLILESASTNQTSMYLCASSLGTGGYEQYFGPGTRLTVT.